This entry lists 15 T cell receptor beta chains sequenced from one sample in a study of blood T cell repertoires in COVID-19. The assay was immunoSEQ multiplex PCR, and TCRdb's table has in-frame clones only and misses some. The table has some 99,000 clones, more than 60% seen once. Sequencing input: peripheral blood. The receptor set was obtained from a man in his 70s with acute or convalescent COVID-19.

This rearrangement joins TRBV24-1 to TRBJ1-1; 8 bases match TRBD1. This CDR3 spans 14 amino acids. V trimming: 9 bases; J trimming: 3 bases; junction bases outside the gene matches: 8. Germline V gene data show CDR1 as KGHDR and CDR2 as SFDVKD. CDR3 sequence: CATLRQGRHTEAFF. DNA of the CDR3: TGTGCCACCCTAAGACAGGGGAGGCACACTGAAGCTTTCTTT.

In its sample, this clone was seen a few times. This chain joins TRBV3-1 (or the pseudogene TRBV3-2) and TRBJ1-5; 12 bases align to TRBD1. With V trimmed by 4 bases and J by 6 bases, 4 bases remained unmatched. Germline V gives CDR1 LGHDT, CDR2 YNNKEL (reference sequence). The CDR3 is 15 amino acids. Here the CDR3 DNA reads TGTGCCAGCAGCCCGGGACAGGGGGCTTTTCAGCCCCAGCATTTT. It is translated as CASSPGQGAFQPQHF.

The chain combines TRBV4-3 with TRBJ2-7, with TRBD1 identical over 7 bases. The CDR3 runs to 14 residues. With 5 bases clipped from V and 3 bases from J, the junction kept 7 bases outside the gene matches. Germline V gene data show CDR1 as LGHNA and CDR2 as YSLEER. CDR3 residues: CASSDQWDSYEQYF. CDR3 in DNA: TGCGCCAGCAGCGACCAATGGGACAGCTACGAGCAGTACTTC.

The V gene is TRBV7-8, the J gene TRBJ2-7; D perhaps matches TRBD2 (6 bases). Looked up from germline, CDR1 is SGHVS and CDR2 is FQNEAQ. Trimming shortened V by 5 bases and J by 3 bases, and 20 bases separated the two germline ends. The CDR3 covers 16 residues. CDR3 residues: CASSEGAGRSGYEQYF. The CDR3 DNA is TGTGCCAGCAGCGAAGGGGCGGGGAGGAGCGGCTACGAGCAGTACTTC. Full variable domain (remainder filled in from reference TRBV7-8 and TRBJ2-7): GAGVSQSPRYKVAKRGQDVALRCDPISGHVSLFWYQQALGQGPEFLTYFQNEAQLDKSGLPSDRFFAERPEGSVSTLKIQRTQQEDSAVYLCASSEGAGRSGYEQYFGPGTRLTVT.

This clone occurred a few times. The genes are TRBV7-2 and TRBJ1-2; TRBD1 might be the D (5 bases). This CDR3 is built from 14 residues. Looked up from germline, CDR1 is SGHTA and CDR2 is FQGNSA. Trimming took off 5 bases at V and 6 bases at J, with 16 bases between the two ends. As DNA, the CDR3 is TGTGCCAGCAGCCTCTGGGGGGTTTTAAATGGCTACACCTTC. This encodes CASSLWGVLNGYTF.

The chain couples TRBV6-5 to TRBJ1-1, with TRBD1 matching 8 bases. The CDR3 extends over 12 amino acids. V shed 8 bases and J 4 bases; nucleotides not matched to a gene: 3. Germline V gene data show CDR1 as MNHEY and CDR2 as SVGAGI. The CDR3 here is CASLTGGTEAFF. The CDR3 DNA follows: TGTGCCAGCCTTACAGGGGGCACTGAAGCTTTCTTT.

The rearrangement uses TRBV28 and TRBJ2-7, with TRBD2 identical over 10 bases. The junction had 8 bases not matched to a gene; V was cut back by 4 bases and J by 5 bases. The CDR3 length is 15 residues. Germline V gene lookup returns CDR1 MDHEN and CDR2 SYDVKM. CDR3 sequence (DNA): TGTGCCAGCAGTTCCCCAGCGGGAGGGGTTCACGAGCAGTACTTC. Translation: CASSSPAGGVHEQYF.

The CDR3 sequence is CASSQDQSTQETQYF. The CDR3 region has the DNA TGTGCCAGCAGCCAAGATCAAAGTACTCAAGAGACCCAGTACTTC. The chain links TRBV4-2 to TRBJ2-5; no reliable D call. The CDR3 totals 15 residues. Looked up from germline, CDR1 is LGHNA and CDR2 is YNFKEQ. V was clipped by 0 bases and J by 2 bases, with 10 bases between them.

The chain has TRBV4-1 and TRBJ1-4; 10 nucleotides line up with TRBD1. The V and J ends lost 1 base and 6 bases, in that order; junction bases with no gene match: 11. The CDR3 contains 18 residues. Germline V gene sequence: CDR1 MGHRA, CDR2 YSYEKL. As DNA, the CDR3 is TGCGCCAGCAGCCAAGGAAGAGCGAGAGGGACAGGGGATGAAAAACTGTTTTTT. Translation gives CASSQGRARGTGDEKLFF.

This clone is a singleton in its sample. This sequence joins TRBV27 and TRBJ2-7; TRBD2 matches 10 bases. With 2 bases clipped from V and 1 base from J, the junction kept 2 bases outside the gene matches. This CDR3 has 15 amino acids. The V gene's germline CDR1 is MNHEY and CDR2 SMNVEV (reference sequence). DNA of the CDR3: TGTGCCAGCAGTTTACGGACTAGCGGTTCCTACGAGCAGTACTTC. It translates to CASSLRTSGSYEQYF.

The chain joins TRBV7-2 to TRBJ2-7, with 12 bases identical to TRBD2. Germline V gene lookup returns CDR1 SGHTA and CDR2 FQGNSA. J gave up 1 base and V 4 bases, and 5 bases lay outside the gene matches. The CDR3 has 16 residues. The CDR3 is CASSSGLAGFSYEQYF. Written as DNA, the CDR3 is TGTGCCAGCAGCTCGGGACTAGCGGGTTTTTCCTACGAGCAGTACTTC.

The chain recombines TRBV27 with TRBJ1-6, with TRBD1 identical over 7 bases. V lost 6 bases to trimming and J lost 4 bases; unmatched junction nucleotides: 9. From germline, CDR1 is MNHEY and CDR2 SMNVEV (reference sequence). The CDR3 is made up of 16 amino acids. CDR3 DNA: TGTGCCAGCAGAAACAGGGGCGTCGTGTATAATTCACCCCTCCACTTT. Its protein is CASRNRGVVYNSPLHF.

This chain connects TRBV30 to TRBJ1-5, with D unresolved. This CDR3 is 13 amino acids long. V was pared by 0 bases and J by 4 bases, with 7 bases between. Germline CDR1 GTSNPN, CDR2 SVGIG (reference sequence). CDR3 in amino acids: CAWSVGINQPQHF. CDR3 DNA: TGTGCCTGGAGTGTGGGCATAAATCAGCCCCAGCATTTT. The complete variable domain, with remaining parts taken from reference TRBV30 and TRBJ1-5, reads SQTIHQWPATLVQPVGSPLSLECTVEGTSNPNLYWYRQAAGRGLQLLFYSVGIGQISSEVPQNLSASRPQDRQFILSSKKLLLSDSGFYLCAWSVGINQPQHFGDGTRLSIL.

The gene calls are TRBV13 and TRBJ2-1, with TRBD2 matching 7 bases. Germline lookup yields CDR1 PRHDT and CDR2 FYEKMQ (reference sequence). The junction had 12 bases not matched to a gene; V was cut back by 0 bases and J by 10 bases. This CDR3 region has 16 residues. CDR3 loop: CASSLGLAGRLKEQFF. Here the CDR3 DNA reads TGTGCCAGCAGCTTAGGATTAGCGGGTAGACTAAAGGAGCAGTTCTTC.

V is TRBV24-1 and J is TRBJ1-2, with D uncertain. The germline V gene encodes CDR1 KGHDR and CDR2 SFDVKD. The CDR3 covers 13 residues. Deletions cut 3 bases from V and 4 bases from J, with 8 bases between. The CDR3 reads CATSDAAFYGYTF. The DNA of the CDR3 is TGTGCCACCAGTGATGCGGCATTCTATGGCTACACCTTC.